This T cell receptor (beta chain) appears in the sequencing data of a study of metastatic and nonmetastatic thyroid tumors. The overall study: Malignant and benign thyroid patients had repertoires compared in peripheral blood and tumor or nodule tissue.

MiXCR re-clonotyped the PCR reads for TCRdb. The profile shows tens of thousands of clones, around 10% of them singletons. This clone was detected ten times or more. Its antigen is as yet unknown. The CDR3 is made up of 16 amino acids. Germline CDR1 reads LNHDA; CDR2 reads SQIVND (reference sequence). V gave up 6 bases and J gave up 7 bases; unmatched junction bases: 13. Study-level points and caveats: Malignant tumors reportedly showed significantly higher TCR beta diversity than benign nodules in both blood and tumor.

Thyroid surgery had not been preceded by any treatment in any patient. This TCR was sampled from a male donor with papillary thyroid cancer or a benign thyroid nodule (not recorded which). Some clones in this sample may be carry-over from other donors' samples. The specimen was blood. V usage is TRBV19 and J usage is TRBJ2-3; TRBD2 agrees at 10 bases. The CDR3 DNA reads TGTGCCAGTAGAGTTGGAGCGGGAGGGGTCCGGAATACGCAGTATTTT. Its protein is CASRVGAGGVRNTQYF.